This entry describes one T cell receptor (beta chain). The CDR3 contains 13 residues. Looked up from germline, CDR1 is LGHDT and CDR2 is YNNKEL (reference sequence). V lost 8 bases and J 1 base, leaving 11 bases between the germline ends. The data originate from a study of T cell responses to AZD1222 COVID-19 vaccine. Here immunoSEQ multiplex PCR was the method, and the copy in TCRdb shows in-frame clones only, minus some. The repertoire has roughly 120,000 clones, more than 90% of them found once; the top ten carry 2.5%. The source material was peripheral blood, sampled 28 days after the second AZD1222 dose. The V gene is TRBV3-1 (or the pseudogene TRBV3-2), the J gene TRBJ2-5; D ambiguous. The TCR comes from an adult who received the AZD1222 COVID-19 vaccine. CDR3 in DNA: TGTGCCAGCCAGGAGACTCCCCAAGAGACCCAGTACTTC. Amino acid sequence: CASQETPQETQYF.